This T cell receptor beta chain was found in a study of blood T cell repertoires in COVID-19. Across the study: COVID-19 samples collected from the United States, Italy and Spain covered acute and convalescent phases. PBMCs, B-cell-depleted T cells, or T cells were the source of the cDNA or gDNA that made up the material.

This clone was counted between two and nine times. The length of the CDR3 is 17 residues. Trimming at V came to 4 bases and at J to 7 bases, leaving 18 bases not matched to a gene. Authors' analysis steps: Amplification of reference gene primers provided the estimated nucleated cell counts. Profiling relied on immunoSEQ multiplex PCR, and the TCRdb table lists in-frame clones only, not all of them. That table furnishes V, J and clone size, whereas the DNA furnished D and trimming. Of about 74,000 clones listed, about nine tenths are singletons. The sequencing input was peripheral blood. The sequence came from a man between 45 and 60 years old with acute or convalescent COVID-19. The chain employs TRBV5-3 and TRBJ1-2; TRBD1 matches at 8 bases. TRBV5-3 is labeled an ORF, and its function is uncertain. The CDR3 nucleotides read TGTGCCAGAAGCCTCGGAGGGAAGGACAGGGAACTTTGTGGCTACACCTTC. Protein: CARSLGGKDRELCGYTF.